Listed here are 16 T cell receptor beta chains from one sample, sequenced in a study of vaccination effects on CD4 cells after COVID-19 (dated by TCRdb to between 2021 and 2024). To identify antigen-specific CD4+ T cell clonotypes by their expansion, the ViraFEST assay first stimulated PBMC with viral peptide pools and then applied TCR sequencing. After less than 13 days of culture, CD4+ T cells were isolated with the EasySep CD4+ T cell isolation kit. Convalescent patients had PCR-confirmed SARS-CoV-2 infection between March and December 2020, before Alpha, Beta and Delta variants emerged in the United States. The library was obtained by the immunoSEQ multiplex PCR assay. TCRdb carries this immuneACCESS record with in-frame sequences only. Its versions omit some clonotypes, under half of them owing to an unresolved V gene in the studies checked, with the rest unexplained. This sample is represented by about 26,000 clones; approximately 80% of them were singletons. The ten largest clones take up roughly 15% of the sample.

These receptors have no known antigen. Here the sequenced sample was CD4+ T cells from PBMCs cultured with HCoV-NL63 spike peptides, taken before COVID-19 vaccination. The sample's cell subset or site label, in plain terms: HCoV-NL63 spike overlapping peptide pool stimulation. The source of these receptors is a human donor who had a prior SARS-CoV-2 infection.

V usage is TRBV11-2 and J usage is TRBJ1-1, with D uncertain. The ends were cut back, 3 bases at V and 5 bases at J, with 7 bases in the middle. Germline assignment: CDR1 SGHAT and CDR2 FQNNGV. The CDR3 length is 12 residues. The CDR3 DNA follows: TGTGCCAGCAGCTTGTCCAGGACTGAAGCTTTCTTT. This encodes CASSLSRTEAFF.

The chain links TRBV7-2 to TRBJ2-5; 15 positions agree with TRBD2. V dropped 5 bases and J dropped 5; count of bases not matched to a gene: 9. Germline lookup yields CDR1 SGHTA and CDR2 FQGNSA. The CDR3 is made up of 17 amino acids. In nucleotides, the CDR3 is TGTGCCAGCAGCCCACCGGGACTAGCGGGAGGAGGGGAGACCCAGTACTTC. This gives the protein CASSPPGLAGGGETQYF.

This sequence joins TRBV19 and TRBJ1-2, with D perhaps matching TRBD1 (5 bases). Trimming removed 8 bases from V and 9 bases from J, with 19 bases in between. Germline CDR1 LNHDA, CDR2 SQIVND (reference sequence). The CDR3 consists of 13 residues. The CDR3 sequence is CASPPGPPRSYTF. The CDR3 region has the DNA TGTGCCAGTCCCCCGGGACCCCCGAGGAGCTACACCTTC.

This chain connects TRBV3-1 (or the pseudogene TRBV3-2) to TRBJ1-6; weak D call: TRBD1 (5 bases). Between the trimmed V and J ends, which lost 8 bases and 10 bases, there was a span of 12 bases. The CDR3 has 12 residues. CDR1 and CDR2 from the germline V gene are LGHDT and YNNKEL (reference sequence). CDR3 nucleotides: TGTGCCAGCGGCAAAGACAGATCACCCCTCCACTTT. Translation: CASGKDRSPLHF.

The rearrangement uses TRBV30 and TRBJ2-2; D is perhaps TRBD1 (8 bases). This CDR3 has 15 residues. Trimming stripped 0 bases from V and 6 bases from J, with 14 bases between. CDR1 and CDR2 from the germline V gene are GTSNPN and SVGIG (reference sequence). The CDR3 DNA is TGTGCCTGGAGTGTACAGGGGGGGGCCGCCGGGGAGCTGTTTTTT. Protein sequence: CAWSVQGGAAGELFF.

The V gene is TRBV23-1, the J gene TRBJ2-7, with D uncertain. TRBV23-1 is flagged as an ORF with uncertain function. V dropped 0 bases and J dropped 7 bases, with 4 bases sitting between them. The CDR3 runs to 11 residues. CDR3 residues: CASSQSAEQYF. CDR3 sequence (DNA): TGCGCCAGCAGTCAATCTGCGGAGCAGTACTTC.

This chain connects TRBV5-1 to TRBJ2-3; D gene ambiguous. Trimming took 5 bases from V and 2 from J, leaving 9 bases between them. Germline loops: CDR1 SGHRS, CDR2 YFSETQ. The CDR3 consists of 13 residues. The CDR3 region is CASRGIPTDTQYF. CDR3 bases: TGCGCCAGCAGAGGAATCCCCACAGATACGCAGTATTTT. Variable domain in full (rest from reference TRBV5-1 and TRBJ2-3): KAGVTQTPRYLIKTRGQQVTLSCSPISGHRSVSWYQQTPGQGLQFLFEYFSETQRNKGNFPGRFSGRQFSNSRSEMNVSTLELGDSALYLCASRGIPTDTQYFGPGTRLTVL.

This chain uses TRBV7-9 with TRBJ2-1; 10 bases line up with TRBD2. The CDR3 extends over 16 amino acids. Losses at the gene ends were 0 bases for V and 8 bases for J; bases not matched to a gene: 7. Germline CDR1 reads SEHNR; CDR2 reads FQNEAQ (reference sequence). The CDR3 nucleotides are TGTGCCAGCAGCTTAGCACTAGCGGGATCGCTCTATGAGCAGTTCTTC. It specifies CASSLALAGSLYEQFF.

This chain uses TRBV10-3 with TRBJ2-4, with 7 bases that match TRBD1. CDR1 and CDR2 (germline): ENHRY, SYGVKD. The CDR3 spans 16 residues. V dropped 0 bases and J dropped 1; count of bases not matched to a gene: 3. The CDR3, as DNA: TGTGCCATCAGTGAGTCTTCAGGGGGTGCCAAAAACATTCAGTACTTC. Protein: CAISESSGGAKNIQYF.

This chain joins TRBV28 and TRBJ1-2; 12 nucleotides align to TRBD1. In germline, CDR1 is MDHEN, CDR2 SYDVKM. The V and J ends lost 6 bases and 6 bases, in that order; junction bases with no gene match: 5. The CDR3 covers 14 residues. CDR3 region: CASRPGTGGDGYTF. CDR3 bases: TGTGCCAGCAGGCCCGGGACAGGGGGCGATGGCTACACCTTC.

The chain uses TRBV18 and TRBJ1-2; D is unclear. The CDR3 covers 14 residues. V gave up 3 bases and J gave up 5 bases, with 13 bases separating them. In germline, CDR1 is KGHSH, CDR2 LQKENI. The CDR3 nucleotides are TGTGCCAGCTCACCCCCGTCAGTTCCGTATGGCTACACCTTC. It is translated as CASSPPSVPYGYTF.

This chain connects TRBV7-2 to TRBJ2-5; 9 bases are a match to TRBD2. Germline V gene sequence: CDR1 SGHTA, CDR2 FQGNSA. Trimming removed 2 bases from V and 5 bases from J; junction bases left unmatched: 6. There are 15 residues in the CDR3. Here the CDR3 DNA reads TGTGCCAGCAGCTTAATAGCGGGAGCGGTGGAGACCCAGTACTTC. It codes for CASSLIAGAVETQYF.

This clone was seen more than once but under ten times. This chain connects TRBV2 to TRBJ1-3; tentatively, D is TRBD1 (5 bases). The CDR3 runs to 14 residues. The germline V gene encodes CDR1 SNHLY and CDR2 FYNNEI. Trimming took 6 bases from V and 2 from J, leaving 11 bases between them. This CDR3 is CASRPQGPGNTIYF. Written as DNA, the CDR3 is TGTGCCAGCAGACCCCAGGGCCCTGGAAACACCATATATTTT. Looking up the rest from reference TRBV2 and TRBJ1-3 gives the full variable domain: EPEVTQTPSHQVTQMGQEVILRCVPISNHLYFYWYRQILGQKVEFLVSFYNNEISEKSEIFDDQFSVERPDGSNFTLKIRSTKLEDSAMYFCASRPQGPGNTIYFGEGSWLTVV.

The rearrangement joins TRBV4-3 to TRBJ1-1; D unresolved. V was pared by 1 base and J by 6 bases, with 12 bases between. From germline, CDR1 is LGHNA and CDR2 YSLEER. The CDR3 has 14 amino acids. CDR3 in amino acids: CASSQVGYGAEAFF. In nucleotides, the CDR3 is TGCGCCAGCAGCCAAGTTGGCTACGGGGCTGAAGCTTTCTTT.

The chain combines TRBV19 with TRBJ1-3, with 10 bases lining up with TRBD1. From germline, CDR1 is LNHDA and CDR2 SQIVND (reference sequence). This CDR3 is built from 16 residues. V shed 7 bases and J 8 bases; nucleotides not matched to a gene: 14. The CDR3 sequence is CASMSTAGQGTYTIYF. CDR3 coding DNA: TGTGCCAGTATGTCGACAGCGGGACAGGGGACTTACACCATATATTTT.

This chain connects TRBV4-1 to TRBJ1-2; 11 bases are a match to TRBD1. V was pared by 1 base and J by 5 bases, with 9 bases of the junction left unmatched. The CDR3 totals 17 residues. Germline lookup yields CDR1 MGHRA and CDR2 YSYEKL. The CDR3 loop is CASSQAPGQGVFYGYTF. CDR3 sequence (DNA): TGCGCCAGCAGCCAAGCTCCGGGACAGGGGGTTTTTTATGGCTACACCTTC.